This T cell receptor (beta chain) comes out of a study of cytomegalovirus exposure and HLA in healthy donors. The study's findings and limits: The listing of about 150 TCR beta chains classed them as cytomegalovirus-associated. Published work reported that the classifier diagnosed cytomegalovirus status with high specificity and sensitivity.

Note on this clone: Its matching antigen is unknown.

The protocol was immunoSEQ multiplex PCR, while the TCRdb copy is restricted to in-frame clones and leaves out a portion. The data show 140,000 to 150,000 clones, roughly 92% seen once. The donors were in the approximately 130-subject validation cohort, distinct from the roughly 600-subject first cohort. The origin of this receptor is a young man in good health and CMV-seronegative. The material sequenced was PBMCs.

The CDR3, as DNA: TGTGCCAGCAGCTTAAGTCTAGCGGGGGGCACCAGTTTCCATACGCAGTATTTT. It yields the protein CASSLSLAGGTSFHTQYF. The chain links TRBV11-2 to TRBJ2-3, with 11 positions matching TRBD2. The CDR3 spans 18 residues. CDR1 is SGHAT and CDR2 is FQNNGV in the germline V gene. V dropped 2 bases and J dropped 7; count of bases not matched to a gene: 14.